This TCR beta chain was identified in a study of blood T cells in healthy people across ages. Primers used in a second PCR of roughly 6 to 11 cycles were a sample-barcoded 5' primer and a J-beta primer mix. TCRdb reprocessed the 5' RACE reads via MiXCR and lists one record per CDR3 protein. This table has about a million distinct CDR3 sequences, approximately 49% appearing once. V lost 0 bases and J lost 2, with 10 bases in between. The CDR3 is made up of 15 amino acids. Germline assignment: CDR1 MNHEY and CDR2 SVGAGI. The sequencing input was blood. The sequence came from a man younger than 45 in good health. V usage is TRBV6-5 and J usage is TRBJ1-2; tentative D call: TRBD1 (5 bases). The CDR3 reads CASSYSERGNYGYTF. The CDR3 coding sequence is TGTGCCAGCAGTTACTCCGAGCGGGGGAACTATGGCTACACCTTC.